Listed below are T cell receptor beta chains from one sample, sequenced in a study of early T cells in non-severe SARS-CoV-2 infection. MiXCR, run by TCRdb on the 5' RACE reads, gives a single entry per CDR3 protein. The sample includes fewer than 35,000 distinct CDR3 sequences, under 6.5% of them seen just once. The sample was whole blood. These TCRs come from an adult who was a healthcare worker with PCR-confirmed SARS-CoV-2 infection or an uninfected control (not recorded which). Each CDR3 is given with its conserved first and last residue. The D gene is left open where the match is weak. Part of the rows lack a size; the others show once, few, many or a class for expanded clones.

CSLASGGGRADTQYF,TGCAGCCTGGCGAGTGGCGGGGGTCGGGCAGATACGCAGTATTTT,TRBJ2-3,TRBD2,TRBV29-1,.
CASSPNNLDHNEQFF,TGTGCCAGCAGTCCGAATAACCTGGACCATAATGAGCAGTTCTTC,TRBJ2-1,.,TRBV6-4,many
CASSPGRVNNQPQHF,TGTGCCAGCAGCCCCGGCAGGGTTAACAATCAGCCCCAGCATTTT,TRBJ1-5,.,TRBV6-1,many
CASRRSGGAPDTEAFF,TGTGCCAGCAGACGCTCAGGGGGCGCTCCTGACACTGAAGCTTTCTTT,TRBJ1-1,TRBD1,TRBV28,many
CASVRSGATETQYF,TGTGCCAGCGTTCGGTCCGGAGCCACAGAGACCCAGTACTTC,TRBJ2-5,.,TRBV5-5,few
CAISTRQGAGNEQFF,TGTGCCATCAGTACTCGACAGGGGGCAGGGAATGAGCAGTTCTTC,TRBJ2-1,TRBD1,TRBV10-3,many
CASSQTGPINSPLHF,TGTGCCAGCAGCCAAACGGGACCGATTAATTCACCCCTCCACTTT,TRBJ1-6,.,TRBV3-1,many
CSAPRPVGYNEQFF,TGCAGTGCTCCTCGCCCCGTGGGCTACAATGAGCAGTTCTTC,TRBJ2-1,.,TRBV20-1,many
CASSYLGQGYEQYF,TGTGCCAGCAGTTACCTAGGACAGGGTTACGAGCAGTACTTC,TRBJ2-7,TRBD1,TRBV6-5,many
CASSLGAGGRETQYF,TGTGCCAGCAGCTTAGGGGCAGGGGGCAGAGAGACCCAGTACTTC,TRBJ2-5,TRBD1,TRBV11-2,many
CASRTTGSGEQYF,TGTGCCAGCAGAACGACAGGGTCGGGCGAGCAGTACTTC,TRBJ2-7,TRBD1,TRBV12-3/TRBV12-4,many
CASSPSITGELFF,TGTGCCAGCAGCCCCAGCATCACCGGGGAGCTGTTTTTT,TRBJ2-2,.,TRBV7-2,many
CASRGIGAGNTEAFF,TGTGCCAGCAGAGGGATAGGGGCTGGGAACACTGAAGCTTTCTTT,TRBJ1-1,.,TRBV11-2,.
CASSFTMNTGELFF,TGTGCCAGCAGCTTTACCATGAACACCGGGGAGCTGTTTTTT,TRBJ2-2,.,TRBV7-9,.
CASSLGSGGSSYEQYF,TGTGCCAGCAGTTTAGGTTCAGGGGGGAGCTCCTACGAGCAGTACTTC,TRBJ2-7,.,TRBV12-3/TRBV12-4,many
CASSLAGLAEGIF,TGTGCCAGCAGCTTAGCGGGGCTAGCGGAGGGCATTTTT,TRBJ2-3,TRBD2,TRBV7-9,.
CSVSRDRGNNEQFF,TGCAGCGTCTCAAGGGACAGGGGTAACAATGAGCAGTTCTTC,TRBJ2-1,TRBD1,TRBV29-1,few
CASSYSLTGLYEQYF,TGTGCCAGCAGTTACTCGCTGACAGGACTCTACGAGCAGTACTTC,TRBJ2-7,.,TRBV6-6,many
CASSLWRQGSYEQYF,TGTGCCAGTAGCTTATGGAGGCAGGGGTCCTACGAGCAGTACTTC,TRBJ2-7,.,TRBV19,many
CASSLRHSYEQYF,TGTGCCAGCAGCTTAAGGCATTCCTACGAGCAGTACTTC,TRBJ2-7,.,TRBV11-2,many
CASSQGDSSSYNEQFF,TGCGCCAGCAGCCAGGGGGACTCTAGCTCCTACAATGAGCAGTTCTTC,TRBJ2-1,.,TRBV4-1,.
CSVEGDVGDTDTQYF,TGCAGCGTTGAAGGGGATGTGGGGGACACAGATACGCAGTATTTT,TRBJ2-3,.,TRBV29-1,medium-sized
CSVAGGDKNIQYF,TGCAGCGTTGCAGGGGGCGACAAAAACATTCAGTACTTC,TRBJ2-4,TRBD1,TRBV29-1,.
CASSFGGGTQETQYF,TGTGCCAGCAGTTTTGGCGGGGGCACCCAAGAGACCCAGTACTTC,TRBJ2-5,.,TRBV12-3/TRBV12-4,few
CSASATNEKLFF,TGCAGTGCTAGTGCAACTAATGAAAAACTGTTTTTT,TRBJ1-4,.,TRBV20-1,many
CASSLAEDYGYTF,TGCGCCAGCAGCTTGGCCGAGGATTATGGCTACACCTTC,TRBJ1-2,.,TRBV5-1,.
CASSSTTHYEQYF,TGTGCCAGCAGCTCAACGACTCACTACGAGCAGTACTTC,TRBJ2-7,.,TRBV7-2,.
CASSLAANTEAFF,TGTGCCAGCAGCTTAGCGGCGAACACTGAAGCTTTCTTT,TRBJ1-1,.,TRBV11-2,many
CASSLDSNQPQHF,TGTGCCAGCAGCCTGGACAGCAATCAGCCCCAGCATTTT,TRBJ1-5,.,TRBV6-4,many
CASSYAGINTDTQYF,TGTGCCAGCAGTTACGCAGGGATAAACACAGATACGCAGTATTTT,TRBJ2-3,.,TRBV6-2/TRBV6-3,many
CASSFGSVEQYF,TGTGCCAGCAGTTTTGGCAGCGTCGAGCAGTACTTC,TRBJ2-7,.,TRBV28,.
CASSQDPPGGAGTEAFF,TGCGCCAGCAGCCAAGATCCCCCCGGGGGCGCGGGAACTGAAGCTTTCTTT,TRBJ1-1,.,TRBV4-3,many
CASSHRTGGYNSPLHF,TGTGCCAGCAGCCACCGGACAGGGGGTTATAATTCACCCCTCCACTTT,TRBJ1-6,TRBD1,TRBV28,once
CASSSRTSNYGYTF,TGTGCCAGCAGCTCGAGGACATCCAACTATGGCTACACCTTC,TRBJ1-2,.,TRBV3-1,many
CASSLSYSSYEQYF,TGTGCCAGCAGCTTATCGTACAGCTCCTACGAGCAGTACTTC,TRBJ2-7,.,TRBV7-2,few
CAWSPGTPLETQYF,TGTGCCTGGAGTCCCGGGACACCTTTAGAGACCCAGTACTTC,TRBJ2-5,.,TRBV30,many
CASDTLQGQETQYF,TGTGCCAGCGACACCCTACAGGGCCAAGAGACCCAGTACTTC,TRBJ2-5,.,TRBV21-1,few
CAWSRGTYGYTF,TGTGCCTGGAGTCGCGGGACCTATGGCTACACCTTC,TRBJ1-2,.,TRBV30,many
CASSLALSSGANVLTF,TGCGCCAGCAGCTTGGCGCTGAGCTCTGGGGCCAACGTCCTGACTTTC,TRBJ2-6,.,TRBV5-1,many
CASSLPDRNTIYF,TGTGCCAGCAGCTTACCGGACAGAAACACCATATATTTT,TRBJ1-3,.,TRBV11-2,many